This paragraph covers one TCR beta chain sequence. The antigen this receptor binds is unknown. No much larger clone exists at a distance of one base, and base qualities are not known. This record comes from a study of blood T cell repertoires in COVID-19 (dated by TCRdb to 2018 to 2020). At the level of the whole study: Samples from collaborators originated in the United States, Italy and Spain and spanned both the acute and convalescent phases of COVID-19. Where HLA class I and class II types were available, the types were taken from metadata supplied by the sample provider, not from assay-based typing. The samples were drawn from the first 160 participants of the ongoing ImmuneRACE study and from 1,254 subjects provided by 6 global collaborators. A freely available public database, intended as a resource for researchers studying the immune response to SARS-CoV-2, is where the repertoires were released. Subjects who had been exposed to COVID-19, were actively infected with it, or had recovered from it provided the deeply sampled blood TCRbeta repertoires that made up the dataset. Nearly every sample came with metadata listing a de-identified subject ID, COVID-19 status, age in years and sex. The material from the prospective study consisted of cDNA or gDNA derived from T cells, B-cell-depleted T cells, or PBMCs. Results the study describes overall, beyond this receptor: The quantity of clinical and demographic metadata differed by source and by participant and was supplied without curation.

The immunoSEQ Assay, a bias-controlled multiplex PCR, was used to amplify TCRbeta CDR3 regions from genomic DNA. Per the original workflow: Within the assay, amplification of reference gene primers was used to estimate how many nucleated cells each sample contained. Sequence reads were collapsed and filtered to measure the absolute abundance of every unique TCRbeta CDR3 rearrangement. For each sample, productive Simpson clonality was calculated by taking the square root of Simpson's diversity index across productive rearrangements. TCRdb took this table from immuneACCESS and kept in-frame rearrangements with V and J called. Such tables lack part of the clones; where checked against another copy, unresolved V genes explain under half of the gap, and the rest is unexplained. V and J calls and clone size follow that table, whereas D and trimming were derived from the DNA. The sample table lists about 330,000 clones, about 89% of them with a count of one. Roughly 5.2% of the sample goes to the ten largest clones.

Reading the germline V gene gives CDR1 MNHEY and CDR2 SVGEGT. V and J are truncated by 5 bases and 1 base respectively, leaving an intervening sequence of 5 bases. The CDR3 spans 12 residues, from the cysteine through the phenylalanine. The DNA shown is the 36-base CDR3, in frame from base 1. In the prospective study, participants were about 18 to 100 years old, resided in 24 geographic areas of the United States, and were enrolled through a virtual design. To assign participants to cohorts, the prospective study relied on clinical history that participants themselves reported in a screening survey and a study questionnaire. For ImmuneRACE Cohort 3, a participant was defined as recovered based on two consecutive negative NP/OP PCR tests, clearance by a healthcare professional, or resolution of symptoms. Each participant in the prospective study had whole blood, serum and a nasopharyngeal or oropharyngeal swab collected by mobile phlebotomists. Prospective study participants could optionally give additional blood draws and questionnaires over a roughly two-month period. Before DNA extraction, prospective study blood samples were shipped either frozen or at room temperature.

This clonotype originated in a woman younger than 45 who had recovered from COVID-19. This chain is built from TRBV6-2 or TRBV6-3 and TRBJ1-2; there is no confident call for the D gene. Specimen: PBMCs or T cells enriched from blood (not recorded which). The DNA sequence follows: TGTGCCAGCAGTCAGAATAACTATGGCTACACCTTC. This codes for CASSQNNYGYTF.